The 32 T cell receptor beta chains presented below share a single source sample, sequenced in a study of OX40 agonist ivuxolimab in advanced cancers. The table came from immunoSEQ multiplex PCR; TCRdb's copy has only in-frame clones and leaves some out. The sample consists of 96,000 or so clones, 84% of them appearing once. Here the sequenced sample was CD4+ or CD8+ T cells sorted from blood, taken in a trial of the OX40 agonist ivuxolimab. Receptor source: an adult with an advanced solid tumor such as melanoma, head and neck, liver or kidney cancer.

The rearrangement links TRBV7-3 to TRBJ2-7; the match to TRBD2 covers 9 bases. Trimming at V came to 4 bases and at J to 2 bases, leaving 6 bases not matched to a gene. Germline V lookup: CDR1 SGHTA, CDR2 FQGTGA. The CDR3 runs to 15 residues. The CDR3 nucleotides read TGTGCCAGCAGCTCTCCTAGCGGGAAGCCCTACGAGCAGTACTTC. Amino acid sequence: CASSSPSGKPYEQYF.

CDR3: CASSLSTGGSTEAFF. The CDR3 DNA follows: TGTGCCAGCAGTTTATCGACAGGGGGCAGCACTGAAGCTTTCTTT. The chain uses TRBV27 and TRBJ1-1; 10 bases agree with TRBD1. Germline values: CDR1 MNHEY, CDR2 SMNVEV (reference sequence). Trimming at V came to 0 bases and at J to 4 bases, leaving 2 bases not matched to a gene. The CDR3 extends over 15 amino acids.

V usage is TRBV6-1 and J usage is TRBJ1-2; 7 bases fit TRBD1. Germline lookup yields CDR1 MNHNS and CDR2 SASEGT. The V and J ends lost 5 bases and 4 bases, in that order; junction bases with no gene match: 7. CDR3 length equals 14 residues. The CDR3 is CASSFLQGSYGYTF. CDR3 bases: TGTGCCAGCAGTTTTCTACAGGGGAGCTATGGCTACACCTTC.

The chain combines TRBV6-6 with TRBJ2-1; 11 bases agree with TRBD2. After removal of 8 bases from V and 7 bases from J, the junction contained 10 bases not matched to a gene. The V gene's germline CDR1 is MNHNY and CDR2 SVGAGI (reference sequence). The CDR3 consists of 15 residues. Here the CDR3 reads CASGVAGGPGNEQFF. CDR3 coding DNA: TGTGCCAGCGGAGTAGCGGGAGGGCCGGGGAATGAGCAGTTCTTC.

V usage is TRBV18 and J usage is TRBJ1-5; tentatively, D is TRBD1 (6 bases). Trimming stripped 5 bases from V and 4 bases from J, with 6 bases between. Germline CDR1 and CDR2: KGHSH and LQKENI. The CDR3 length is 12 residues. The chain's CDR3 is CASSTGNQPQHF. For the CDR3, the DNA is TGTGCCAGCTCAACAGGGAATCAGCCCCAGCATTTT. The full variable domain, in which reference TRBV18 and TRBJ1-5 provide the parts outside the CDR3, is NAGVMQNPRHLVRRRGQEARLRCSPMKGHSHVYWYRQLPEEGLKFMVYLQKENIIDESGMPKERFSAEFPKEGPSILRIQQVVRGDSAAYFCASSTGNQPQHFGDGTRLSIL.

V gene TRBV5-1 combines with J gene TRBJ2-7; D is ambiguous. From germline, CDR1 is SGHRS and CDR2 YFSETQ. CDR3 length: 12 amino acids. V lost 0 bases, J lost 3 bases, and 4 bases lay in between. CDR3 in amino acids: CASSLGDYEQYF. The CDR3 bases are TGCGCCAGCAGCTTGGGGGACTACGAGCAGTACTTC.

V usage is TRBV27 and J usage is TRBJ2-2, with D perhaps matching TRBD1 (5 bases). CDR3 length: 15 amino acids. CDR1 and CDR2 (germline): MNHEY, SMNVEV (reference sequence). Trimming cost V 4 bases and J 4 bases, with 13 bases left between them. The CDR3 DNA reads as TGTGCCAGCAGTTCCACAACCCAGGGCACCGGGGAGCTGTTTTTT. Translation gives CASSSTTQGTGELFF.

The gene calls are TRBV7-2 and TRBJ2-7; tentatively, D is TRBD1 (6 bases). Germline V gene data show CDR1 as SGHTA and CDR2 as FQGNSA. With 0 bases removed from V and 0 bases from J, the gap between germline ends came to 9 bases. The CDR3 has 15 residues. The CDR3 coding sequence is TGTGCCAGCAGCTTAGCGGGGGCGAGCTCCTACGAGCAGTACTTC. Amino acid sequence: CASSLAGASSYEQYF.

The J gene is TRBJ1-2, the V gene TRBV28, with D perhaps TRBD1 (6 bases). Germline V gene lookup returns CDR1 MDHEN and CDR2 SYDVKM. This CDR3 contains 13 residues. The germline V and J ends were trimmed by 8 bases and 8 bases, with 18 bases remaining between them. Here the CDR3 DNA reads TGTGCCAGCTTCTCCGGGACAAAACGCGGCTACACCTTC. This translates into CASFSGTKRGYTF.

The chain joins TRBV5-8 to TRBJ1-2; tentatively, D is TRBD1 (5 bases). Germline CDR1 reads SGHTS; CDR2 reads YDEGEE. The germline V and J ends were trimmed by 3 bases and 4 bases, with 19 bases remaining between them. The CDR3 totals 16 residues. The CDR3 here is CASSSAGGFASYGYTF. The CDR3 nucleotides are TGTGCCAGCAGCTCTGCGGGGGGATTTGCCAGCTATGGCTACACCTTC.

This chain connects TRBV30 to TRBJ1-3; 10 nucleotides line up with TRBD1. The CDR3 extends over 19 amino acids. Germline V gives CDR1 GTSNPN, CDR2 SVGIG (reference sequence). The ends lost 1 base at V and 0 bases at J; junction bases unmatched: 12. This CDR3 reads CAWSAGTGARIISGNTIYF. The CDR3 bases are TGTGCCTGGAGTGCCGGGACAGGGGCTAGGATTATCTCTGGAAACACCATATATTTT. Variable domain in full (rest from reference TRBV30 and TRBJ1-3): SQTIHQWPATLVQPVGSPLSLECTVEGTSNPNLYWYRQAAGRGLQLLFYSVGIGQISSEVPQNLSASRPQDRQFILSSKKLLLSDSGFYLCAWSAGTGARIISGNTIYFGEGSWLTVV.

The chain joins TRBV7-3 to TRBJ1-1, with 7 positions matching TRBD1. V was pared by 2 bases and J by 11 bases, with 8 bases of the junction left unmatched. Germline CDR1 SGHTA, CDR2 FQGTGA. The CDR3 covers 13 residues. CDR3 bases: TGTGCCAGCAGCTTATCCCCCGACAGGGCGGCTTTCTTT. This sequence encodes CASSLSPDRAAFF.

J is TRBJ1-1 and V is TRBV18, with 9 bases that match TRBD1. The CDR3 has 15 residues. After removal of 0 bases from V and 10 bases from J, the junction contained 9 bases not matched to a gene. Germline V gene sequence: CDR1 KGHSH, CDR2 LQKENI. CDR3 residues: CASSPPGQGVLLAFF. CDR3 bases: TGTGCCAGCTCACCACCGGGACAGGGAGTTCTTCTAGCTTTCTTT.

J is TRBJ2-7 and V is TRBV7-3, with D maybe TRBD1 (6 bases). Per germline, CDR1 SGHTA and CDR2 FQGTGA. V gave up 4 bases and J gave up 3 bases, with 10 bases separating them. The CDR3 runs 13 residues. The CDR3 DNA sequence: TGTGCCAGCAGCTCGGGACACCTCTACGAGCAGTACTTC. This encodes CASSSGHLYEQYF.

V usage is TRBV9 and J usage is TRBJ1-1; 10 bases fit TRBD1. Trimming cost V 0 bases and J 5 bases; bases outside gene matches: 4. The CDR3 has 15 residues. CDR1 is SGDLS, CDR2 YYNGEE, per germline. The chain's CDR3 is CASSVEGQGLTEAFF. For the CDR3, the DNA is TGTGCCAGCAGCGTAGAGGGACAGGGGTTAACTGAAGCTTTCTTT.

The chain couples TRBV2 to TRBJ2-2; the D is unclear. Germline V gene data show CDR1 as SNHLY and CDR2 as FYNNEI. The CDR3 is 13 amino acids. Trimming left V 0 bases short and J 5 bases short, with 4 bases between. CDR3 in amino acids: CASSEAETGELFF. DNA for the CDR3: TGTGCCAGCAGTGAAGCGGAGACCGGGGAGCTGTTTTTT.

The rearrangement uses TRBV6-5 and TRBJ2-7; D is possibly TRBD1 (6 bases). Germline CDR1 is MNHEY and CDR2 is SVGAGI. The CDR3 spans 14 residues. V shed 6 bases and J shed 1 base, with 13 bases lying between them. In nucleotides, the CDR3 is TGTGCCAGCAGGACCGGACAGTATTCCTACGAGCAGTACTTC. It encodes CASRTGQYSYEQYF.

The chain joins TRBV14 to TRBJ1-1; tentatively, D is TRBD1 (6 bases). This CDR3 is built from 14 residues. V dropped 5 bases and J dropped 1 base, with 11 bases sitting between them. CDR1 is SGHDN and CDR2 is FVKESK in the germline V gene. For the CDR3, the DNA is TGTGCCAGCAGCTTACAGGGAGGGAACACTGAAGCTTTCTTT. It encodes CASSLQGGNTEAFF.

The chain is built from TRBV9 and TRBJ1-3, with TRBD1 matching 10 bases. The germline V gene has CDR1 SGDLS and CDR2 YYNGEE. After removal of 3 bases from V and 4 bases from J, the junction contained 4 bases not matched to a gene. This CDR3 is 15 amino acids long. This chain's CDR3 is CASSGTGGRGNTIYF. CDR3 nucleotides: TGTGCCAGCAGCGGGACAGGGGGTAGGGGAAACACCATATATTTT.

The chain recombines TRBV21-1 with TRBJ1-3. TRBV21-1 is an annotated pseudogene. This CDR3 is built from 16 residues. Here the CDR3 reads CASSKMVKGPGNTIYF. In nucleotides, the CDR3 is TGTGCCAGCAGCAAGATGGTGAAGGGCCCCGGAAACACCATATATTTT.

V usage is TRBV7-8 and J usage is TRBJ1-4, with TRBD1 matching over 9 bases. CDR1 and CDR2 (germline): SGHVS, FQNEAQ. The trim removed 5 bases at V and 8 bases at J, leaving 3 bases unmatched. The CDR3 spans 13 residues. The CDR3 loop reads CASSEGTGEKLFF. In nucleotides, the CDR3 is TGTGCCAGCAGCGAGGGGACAGGGGAAAAACTGTTTTTT.

The J gene is TRBJ2-1, the V gene TRBV29-1; TRBD1 aligns across 10 bases. Unmatched junction bases numbered 7, after V lost 7 bases and J lost 7 bases. Germline assignment: CDR1 SQVTM and CDR2 ANQGSEA. The CDR3 runs 13 residues. This chain's CDR3 is CSAHRTGGNEQFF. The CDR3 DNA follows: TGCAGCGCCCACCGGACAGGGGGTAATGAGCAGTTCTTC.

This clone was seen only a few times. The chain couples TRBV11-3 to TRBJ1-1; D unresolved. V lost 0 bases and J 2 bases, leaving 7 bases between the germline ends. This CDR3 is 14 amino acids long. Germline CDR1 and CDR2: SGHNT and YENEEA. The CDR3 region has the DNA TGTGCCAGCAGCTTAGATCATATCAACACTGAAGCTTTCTTT. It codes for CASSLDHINTEAFF.

The chain has TRBV6-5 and TRBJ2-1, with TRBD1 as a possible D gene (6 bases). CDR3 length: 14 residues. Deletions cut 8 bases from V and 5 bases from J, with 16 bases between. Germline V lookup: CDR1 MNHEY, CDR2 SVGAGI. The CDR3 DNA follows: TGTGCCAGCGCATCCGGGACACTTAACAATGAGCAGTTCTTC. Its translation is CASASGTLNNEQFF.

This clone was seen once. Lacking the conserved final phenylalanine or tryptophan, this CDR3 likely reflects a read error. The rearrangement uses TRBV7-9 and TRBJ1-1, with a possible D match to TRBD1 (5 bases). The germline CDR1 and CDR2 sequences are SEHNR and FQNEAQ (reference sequence). The CDR3 runs 15 residues. Trimming cost V 0 bases and J 1 base, with 9 bases left between them. CDR3 nucleotides: TGTGCCAGCAGCTTAGCGGGGACTGGGAACACTGAAGCTTTCCTT. Its protein is CASSLAGTGNTEAFL.

The chain uses TRBV5-1 and TRBJ1-4; the D is unclear. The CDR3 has 15 amino acids. Germline loops: CDR1 SGHRS, CDR2 YFSETQ. The germline V and J ends were trimmed by 2 bases and 4 bases, with 12 bases remaining between them. CDR3 DNA: TGCGCCAGCAGCTTAAACACGGAATATAATGAAAAACTGTTTTTT. Protein product: CASSLNTEYNEKLFF.

This clone has just one count. The chain links TRBV19 to TRBJ2-1; 12 bases are shared with TRBD2. V shed 1 base and J 9 bases; nucleotides not matched to a gene: 7. CDR3 length equals 16 residues. The V gene's germline CDR1 is LNHDA and CDR2 SQIVND (reference sequence). As DNA, the CDR3 is TGTGCCAGTAGTATAGCGAGACTAGCGGGAGCAAGTGAGCAGTTCTTC. Protein: CASSIARLAGASEQFF. The full variable domain, rest sourced from reference TRBV19 and TRBJ2-1, is DGGITQSPKYLFRKEGQNVTLSCEQNLNHDAMYWYRQDPGQGLRLIYYSQIVNDFQKGDIAEGYSVSREKKESFPLTVTSAQKNPTAFYLCASSIARLAGASEQFFGPGTRLTVL.

V gene TRBV11-3 combines with J gene TRBJ2-7, with TRBD2 matching 12 bases. The CDR3 contains 15 residues. Germline CDR1 SGHNT, CDR2 YENEEA. The ends lost 6 bases at V and 2 bases at J; junction bases unmatched: 5. CDR3 in amino acids: CASSHGLAGTYEQYF. The CDR3 DNA is TGTGCCAGCAGTCACGGACTAGCGGGGACCTACGAGCAGTACTTC.

This chain joins TRBV28 and TRBJ2-5, with D uncertain. The CDR3 totals 12 residues. The germline V gene has CDR1 MDHEN and CDR2 SYDVKM. Trimming took 6 bases from V and 4 from J, leaving 9 bases between them. CDR3 in DNA: TGTGCCAGCAGCCTCGGCCTAGAGACCCAGTACTTC. Amino acid sequence: CASSLGLETQYF.

The chain recombines TRBV9 with TRBJ2-3; D unclear. Looked up from germline, CDR1 is SGDLS and CDR2 is YYNGEE. The CDR3 length is 15 residues. Trimming left V 0 bases short and J 3 bases short, with 11 bases between. CDR3 protein: CASSVGKGRTDTQYF. Here the CDR3 DNA reads TGTGCCAGCAGCGTAGGGAAGGGAAGGACAGATACGCAGTATTTT.

CDR3 DNA: TGTGCCAGCAGCCGACTAGCGGGGGGGCTAGATACGCAGTATTTT. Translated, it gives CASSRLAGGLDTQYF. The chain is built from TRBV7-3 and TRBJ2-3; 14 nucleotides align to TRBD2. V trimming: 5 bases; J trimming: 5 bases; junction bases outside the gene matches: 3. There are 15 residues in the CDR3. The germline gives CDR1 SGHTA, CDR2 FQGTGA. Supplemented by reference TRBV7-3 and TRBJ2-3, the full variable domain reads GAGVSQTPSNKVTEKGKYVELRCDPISGHTALYWYRQSLGQGPEFLIYFQGTGAADDSGLPNDRFFAVRPEGSVSTLKIQRTERGDSAVYLCASSRLAGGLDTQYFGPGTRLTVL.

V gene TRBV19 combines with J gene TRBJ1-3, with no clear D. The CDR3 consists of 17 residues. Trimming removed 8 bases from V and 0 bases from J, with 20 bases in between. Germline CDR1 is LNHDA and CDR2 is SQIVND (reference sequence). DNA for the CDR3: TGTGCCAGTCGAACCACGTCGGACTCTTTCTCTGGAAACACCATATATTTT. Its protein is CASRTTSDSFSGNTIYF.